The next 20 T cell receptor beta chains were all read from a single sample in a study of beta chain features in type 1 diabetes. Isolated RNA was reverse transcribed in full, so expressed TCRB transcripts were sequenced. Method: immunoSEQ multiplex PCR; TCRdb's copy keeps in-frame clones and lacks some. Of over 500,000 clones in the sample, about 16% are singletons; the top ten hold under 0.095%. The sample consisted of naive CD4+ T cells from blood. The receptor source for this set is a man aged 18 to 29 in good health.

This clone has more than one count but fewer than ten. The chain carries TRBV7-9 and TRBJ2-7; D gene ambiguous. CDR1 and CDR2 (germline): SEHNR, FQNEAQ (reference sequence). The CDR3 sequence is 14 residues long. V dropped 6 bases and J dropped 5 bases, with 17 bases sitting between them. The CDR3 loop reads CASSLEPLWDEQYF. The CDR3 coding sequence is TGTGCCAGCAGTCTCGAGCCCCTCTGGGACGAGCAGTACTTC. The variable domain in full, completed from reference TRBV7-9 and TRBJ2-7, reads DTGVSQNPRHKITKRGQNVTFRCDPISEHNRLYWYRQTLGQGPEFLTYFQNEAQLEKSRLLSDRFSAERPKGSFSTLEIQRTEQGDSAMYLCASSLEPLWDEQYFGPGTRLTVT.

This clone was found a few times. The chain uses TRBV5-4 and TRBJ1-2; no clear D gene. V was shortened by 3 bases and J by 1 base, with 10 bases between the two germline ends. There are 14 residues in the CDR3. Germline CDR1 is SGHNT and CDR2 is YYREEE (reference sequence). CDR3 nucleotide sequence: TGTGCCAGCAGCTGGATCTCGGTTAACTATGGCTACACCTTC. Protein sequence: CASSWISVNYGYTF.

The table lists this clone with a few counts. This chain's CDR3 is CASSPTGVGPDTQYF. The CDR3 DNA reads TGTGCCAGCAGTCCGACAGGGGTTGGCCCAGATACGCAGTATTTT. This rearrangement joins TRBV28 to TRBJ2-3, with 8 bases aligning to TRBD1. Trimming at V came to 5 bases and at J to 4 bases, leaving 8 bases not matched to a gene. CDR1 and CDR2 from the germline V gene are MDHEN and SYDVKM. This CDR3 is built from 15 residues.

The chain links TRBV29-1 to TRBJ2-2, with a tentative D call TRBD1 (6 bases). The CDR3 covers 14 residues. V was trimmed by 3 bases and J by 1 base, leaving 9 bases between them. Looked up from germline, CDR1 is SQVTM and CDR2 is ANQGSEA. CDR3 loop: CSVDDRRNTGELFF. The CDR3, as DNA: TGCAGCGTTGACGACAGGAGGAACACCGGGGAGCTGTTTTTT.

The chain employs TRBV11-1 and TRBJ1-4, with D unclear. V dropped 4 bases and J dropped 8 bases, with 17 bases sitting between them. The V gene's germline CDR1 is SGHAT and CDR2 FQDESV (reference sequence). The CDR3 contains 15 residues. The DNA of the CDR3 is TGTGCCAGCAGCTCGGAACCCCGGGAAGGGGAAAAACTGTTTTTT. Amino acids: CASSSEPREGEKLFF.

This clone was seen a handful of times. The genes are TRBV6-5 and TRBJ1-1; no clear D. The germline V gene encodes CDR1 MNHEY and CDR2 SVGAGI. CDR3 length equals 13 residues. The V end lost 2 bases, the J end lost 3 bases, and 7 bases lay between the germline ends. In nucleotides, the CDR3 is TGTGCCAGCAGTTACCGGTGGGACACTGAAGCTTTCTTT. Translating it yields CASSYRWDTEAFF.

V gene TRBV7-2 combines with J gene TRBJ2-1; no clear D gene. Deletions cut 0 bases from V and 3 bases from J, with 9 bases between. CDR1 is SGHTA and CDR2 is FQGNSA in the germline V gene. CDR3 length equals 15 residues. The CDR3 DNA follows: TGTGCCAGCAGCTTAGCCGAGAGAAGCTACAATGAGCAGTTCTTC. Its protein is CASSLAERSYNEQFF.

The V and J genes are TRBV7-2 and TRBJ2-3; D unresolved. Germline CDR1 SGHTA, CDR2 FQGNSA. The CDR3 is made up of 11 amino acids. V was cut by 3 bases and J by 6 bases, with 4 bases left in between. CDR3 bases: TGTGCCAGCAGCTTCATGGATACGCAGTATTTT. This translates into CASSFMDTQYF.

As DNA, the CDR3 is TGTGCCAGCAGTGAAAAGGGAACGAGGTATGGCTACACCTTC. Translated, it gives CASSEKGTRYGYTF. This chain uses TRBV2 with TRBJ1-2; D remains unclear. The CDR3 runs 14 residues. V lost 2 bases and J lost 5, with 12 bases in between. Germline V gives CDR1 SNHLY, CDR2 FYNNEI.

V and J are TRBV28 and TRBJ1-2, with no clear D. V gave up 6 bases and J gave up 8 bases, with 16 bases separating them. CDR3 size: 13 residues. Germline values: CDR1 MDHEN, CDR2 SYDVKM. CDR3 in DNA: TGTGCCAGCAGCCCGAGGGATATCAGGGGCTACACCTTC. Residues: CASSPRDIRGYTF.

Details on this clone: Other nucleotide sequences in the sample specify the same CDR3. The V gene is TRBV7-2, the J gene TRBJ2-5; tentatively, D is TRBD1 or TRBD2 (6 bases each). The CDR3 is made up of 13 amino acids. The germline V gene encodes CDR1 SGHTA and CDR2 FQGNSA. Trimming took 2 bases from V and 5 from J, leaving 9 bases between them. The CDR3: CASSLRGRETQYF. DNA for the CDR3: TGTGCCAGCAGCTTACGGGGGCGTGAGACCCAGTACTTC.

This sequence joins TRBV5-4 and TRBJ1-1; D call uncertain. The CDR3 is 14 amino acids. Trimming removed 0 bases from V and 2 bases from J, with 8 bases in between. Germline CDR1 is SGHNT and CDR2 is YYREEE (reference sequence). The CDR3 nucleotides read TGTGCCAGCAGCTTGGGTCAGGTCAACACTGAAGCTTTCTTT. Its protein product is CASSLGQVNTEAFF.

This clone was recorded once. In nucleotides, the CDR3 is TGTGCCAGCAGCTTGGATCGGGGACAGGGGAGCCCAGATACGCAGTATTTT. Residues: CASSLDRGQGSPDTQYF. The V call is TRBV5-6, the J call TRBJ2-3; 10 nucleotides agree with TRBD1. The CDR3 extends over 17 amino acids. V trimming: 0 bases; J trimming: 4 bases; junction bases outside the gene matches: 8. Per germline, CDR1 SGHDT and CDR2 YYEEEE.

This clone occurred a few times. This chain links TRBV19 with TRBJ1-5; D is ambiguous. Germline V gene data show CDR1 as LNHDA and CDR2 as SQIVND (reference sequence). This CDR3 has 13 amino acids. The V end was cut by 6 bases, the J end by 2 bases, with 8 bases between. CDR3 nucleotide sequence: TGTGCCAGTAGGTTGAACGGCAATCAGCCCCAGCATTTT. It encodes CASRLNGNQPQHF.

This chain connects TRBV6-1 to TRBJ2-1; no definite D call. Germline CDR1 MNHNS, CDR2 SASEGT. This CDR3 region has 13 residues. V was shortened by 3 bases and J by 4 bases, with 7 bases between the two germline ends. This CDR3 reads CASSDQLYNEQFF. CDR3 bases: TGTGCCAGCAGTGATCAACTGTACAATGAGCAGTTCTTC.

In DNA, the CDR3 is TGTGCCAGCAGTTTCAGATTCGGAACTAGCGCGATTACGGGAACCTACGAGCAGTACTTC. Protein sequence: CASSFRFGTSAITGTYEQYF. This chain joins TRBV27 and TRBJ2-7, with 7 bases that match TRBD2. Germline-derived CDR1 and CDR2 are MNHEY and SMNVEV (reference sequence). The CDR3 length is 20 residues. J lost 2 bases, V lost 3 bases, and 22 bases had no gene match.

The chain links TRBV28 to TRBJ1-5, with 8 bases lining up with TRBD1. The germline V gene encodes CDR1 MDHEN and CDR2 SYDVKM. The CDR3 has 15 amino acids. V gave up 6 bases and J gave up 2 bases; unmatched junction bases: 6. The CDR3 DNA reads TGTGCCAGCAGGCTACCGACAGGGGGCAATCAGCCCCAGCATTTT. Translated: CASRLPTGGNQPQHF.

The chain combines TRBV5-1 with TRBJ2-1; the D is unclear. The CDR3 sequence is 13 residues long. Trimming removed 0 bases at V and 11 bases at J, with 12 bases between. CDR1 SGHRS and CDR2 YFSETQ come from the germline V gene. The CDR3 DNA reads TGCGCCAGCAGCTTGGGGTCGGAAACCCAGCAGTTCTTC. This translates into CASSLGSETQQFF.

This clone was counted between two and nine times. This sequence joins TRBV18 and TRBJ2-1; possibly TRBD1 or TRBD2 for D (5 bases each). V shed 5 bases and J shed 7 bases, with 12 bases lying between them. In germline, CDR1 is KGHSH, CDR2 LQKENI. The CDR3 spans 13 residues. CDR3 amino acids: CASSFGTVNEQFF. The CDR3 coding sequence is TGTGCCAGCTCATTTGGGACCGTGAATGAGCAGTTCTTC.

The J gene is TRBJ2-7, the V gene TRBV6-5; D is perhaps TRBD1 (5 bases). The CDR3 spans 14 residues. The V and J ends lost 5 bases and 2 bases respectively, with 13 bases between them. Germline loops: CDR1 MNHEY, CDR2 SVGAGI. The CDR3 here is CASSVTGGAYEQYF. The DNA of the CDR3 is TGTGCCAGCAGTGTAACAGGTGGAGCCTACGAGCAGTACTTC.